The next 2 T cell receptor beta chains were all read from a single sample in a study of identifying expanded T cells in peripheral blood. Libraries were prepared by immunoSEQ multiplex PCR; TCRdb keeps only in-frame clonotypes and omits some of them. The sample has around 120,000 clones, roughly 90% seen once. The sample taken for sequencing was blood. The receptors come from a person between 18 and 69 years old in good health.

The genes are TRBV30 and TRBJ2-7; no definite D call. CDR1 is GTSNPN, CDR2 SVGIG, per germline (reference sequence). The CDR3 spans 15 residues. V lost 0 bases, J lost 3 bases, and 15 bases lay in between. This chain's CDR3 is CAWSVRGSYNYEQYF. CDR3 DNA sequence: TGTGCCTGGAGTGTACGCGGCAGCTATAACTACGAGCAGTACTTC.

The chain combines TRBV10-2 with TRBJ2-7; a possible D gene is TRBD2 (6 bases). The germline V gene encodes CDR1 WSHSY and CDR2 SAAADI. The CDR3 is 13 residues long. V dropped 6 bases and J dropped 4 bases, with 13 bases sitting between them. The CDR3 sequence is CASRTSGKYEQYF. Written as DNA, the CDR3 is TGCGCCAGCAGGACTAGTGGGAAGTACGAGCAGTACTTC.